This entry lists 29 T cell receptor beta chains sequenced from one sample in a study of cytomegalovirus exposure and HLA in healthy donors. The PCR had 60 Vbeta and 13 Jbeta primers. TCRdb's copy holds only in-frame clones and misses some; the assay was immunoSEQ multiplex PCR. The repertoire holds tens of thousands of clones, with roughly three quarters as singletons. Sequencing input: PBMCs. These receptors were collected from a man aged 18-30 years in good health and CMV-seronegative.

The genes are TRBV6-1 and TRBJ1-1; D not certain. The V gene's germline CDR1 is MNHNS and CDR2 SASEGT. V shed 10 bases and J shed 1 base, with 16 bases lying between them. This CDR3 spans 14 amino acids. The CDR3 loop reads CANVPVPPNTEAFF. DNA of the CDR3: TGTGCCAACGTCCCAGTACCGCCGAACACTGAAGCTTTCTTT.

The genes are TRBV5-1 and TRBJ2-1; weak D call: TRBD1 (5 bases). CDR3 length: 16 residues. Germline loops: CDR1 SGHRS, CDR2 YFSETQ. Trimming removed 4 bases from V and 4 bases from J, with 18 bases in between. DNA of the CDR3: TGCGCCAGCAGCCGCATGGCAGGGAAAACTTACAATGAGCAGTTCTTC. Its protein product is CASSRMAGKTYNEQFF.

The gene calls are TRBV5-1 and TRBJ1-2, with 8 bases matching TRBD1. This CDR3 region has 15 residues. Germline V gene sequence: CDR1 SGHRS, CDR2 YFSETQ. J gave up 7 bases and V 2 bases, and 10 bases lay outside the gene matches. CDR3 sequence (DNA): TGCGCCAGCAGCTTAGACCCGGACAGGGAGGCTGGCTACACCTTC. Protein sequence: CASSLDPDREAGYTF.

This chain joins TRBV19 and TRBJ2-2, with D maybe TRBD2 (7 bases). V was shortened by 9 bases and J by 5 bases, with 19 bases between the two germline ends. The CDR3 runs 15 residues. Germline assignment: CDR1 LNHDA and CDR2 SQIVND (reference sequence). CDR3: CASRTTGGRTGELFF. In nucleotides, the CDR3 is TGTGCCAGCAGGACAACCGGGGGGCGTACCGGGGAGCTGTTTTTT.

The chain couples TRBV13 to TRBJ2-2, with TRBD2 matching 7 bases. The germline V gene has CDR1 PRHDT and CDR2 FYEKMQ (reference sequence). V trimming: 5 bases; J trimming: 4 bases; junction bases outside the gene matches: 1. The CDR3 contains 13 residues. The CDR3 DNA follows: TGTGCCAGCAGCCCGGGGGGCACCGGGGAGCTGTTTTTT. It is translated as CASSPGGTGELFF.

The table lists this clone with a count of one. The genes are TRBV10-3 and TRBJ1-3; 7 bases are shared with TRBD1. V lost 11 bases, J lost 3 bases, and 10 bases stayed unmatched. The length of the CDR3 is 14 residues. Looked up from germline, CDR1 is ENHRY and CDR2 is SYGVKD. CDR3 sequence: CAVRSGTDGNTIYF. The CDR3 nucleotides read TGTGCCGTTCGTTCCGGGACAGATGGAAACACCATATATTTT.

V is TRBV19 and J is TRBJ2-7; TRBD2 might be the D (7 bases). The CDR3 is made up of 15 amino acids. The germline V gene has CDR1 LNHDA and CDR2 SQIVND (reference sequence). The V and J ends lost 6 bases and 3 bases respectively, with 18 bases between them. CDR3 sequence reads: CASSAGAVKGYEQYF. Written as DNA, the CDR3 is TGTGCCAGTAGCGCGGGGGCGGTCAAGGGCTACGAGCAGTACTTC.

The chain is built from TRBV5-1 and TRBJ1-1, with D possibly being TRBD1 (6 bases). CDR3 size: 17 residues. The ends were cut back, 0 bases at V and 1 base at J, with 16 bases in the middle. The V gene's germline CDR1 is SGHRS and CDR2 YFSETQ. CDR3 sequence reads: CASSLAAWAGENTEAFF. In DNA, the CDR3 is TGCGCCAGCAGCTTGGCTGCCTGGGCAGGGGAGAACACTGAAGCTTTCTTT.

The rearrangement uses TRBV4-2 and TRBJ1-2, with 8 bases matching TRBD1. Unmatched junction bases numbered 7, after V lost 8 bases and J lost 2 bases. The CDR3 length is 14 residues. Germline CDR1 is LGHNA and CDR2 is YNFKEQ. The DNA for the CDR3 is TGTGCCAGCGCCGCCAGGGGGCTGAACTATGGCTACACCTTC. Its protein product is CASAARGLNYGYTF.

The chain combines TRBV13 with TRBJ2-2, with 10 nucleotides matching TRBD2. CDR3 length: 16 amino acids. With 4 bases clipped from V and 6 bases from J, the junction kept 8 bases outside the gene matches. Per the germline V gene, CDR1 is PRHDT and CDR2 is FYEKMQ (reference sequence). The CDR3 spells CASSSRVAGGSGELFF. As DNA, the CDR3 is TGTGCCAGCAGCTCCCGGGTAGCGGGGGGTTCCGGGGAGCTGTTTTTT.

The chain joins TRBV7-3 to TRBJ2-7; D perhaps matches TRBD1 (5 bases). V was cut by 2 bases and J by 2 bases, with 10 bases left in between. From germline, CDR1 is SGHTA and CDR2 FQGTGA. The CDR3 length is 14 residues. The CDR3: CASSLDAGPYEQYF. CDR3 bases: TGTGCCAGCAGCTTAGATGCAGGGCCCTACGAGCAGTACTTC. Filled out from reference TRBV7-3 and TRBJ2-7, the complete variable domain reads GAGVSQTPSNKVTEKGKYVELRCDPISGHTALYWYRQSLGQGPEFLIYFQGTGAADDSGLPNDRFFAVRPEGSVSTLKIQRTERGDSAVYLCASSLDAGPYEQYFGPGTRLTVT.

This chain joins TRBV9 and TRBJ2-1, with TRBD1 identical over 8 bases. Germline lookup yields CDR1 SGDLS and CDR2 YYNGEE. The junction had 11 bases not matched to a gene; V was cut back by 5 bases and J by 4 bases. This CDR3 is built from 16 residues. The DNA for the CDR3 is TGTGCCAGCAGTGGTCCCGGGACAGGAGCTTACAATGAGCAGTTCTTC. Residues: CASSGPGTGAYNEQFF.

The rearrangement uses TRBV4-1 and TRBJ2-4, with TRBD1 identical over 7 bases. After removal of 3 bases from V and 0 bases from J, the junction contained 8 bases not matched to a gene. Germline CDR1 reads MGHRA; CDR2 reads YSYEKL. This CDR3 region has 17 residues. CDR3 nucleotides: TGCGCCAGCAGCCAGCGAACTAGGGGGCTAGCCAAAAACATTCAGTACTTC. Translating gives CASSQRTRGLAKNIQYF.

The V call is TRBV19, the J call TRBJ1-3; TRBD1 matches at 10 bases. The CDR3 sequence is 17 residues long. The germline CDR1 and CDR2 sequences are LNHDA and SQIVND (reference sequence). The V segment lost 3 bases and the J segment 0 bases; nucleotides outside the gene matches: 5. CDR3 loop: CASSITGTGDSGNTIYF. The CDR3 DNA sequence: TGTGCCAGTAGTATTACCGGGACAGGGGACTCTGGAAACACCATATATTTT.

The chain combines TRBV27 with TRBJ2-3; 12 positions match TRBD1. The CDR3 has 16 amino acids. V was pared by 8 bases and J by 2 bases, with 8 bases of the junction left unmatched. Germline CDR1 and CDR2: MNHEY and SMNVEV (reference sequence). The CDR3 here is CASAAGTGGVTDTQYF. In DNA form, the CDR3 reads TGTGCCAGCGCGGCCGGGACAGGGGGCGTCACAGATACGCAGTATTTT.

The chain has TRBV7-6 and TRBJ2-2; TRBD1 matches 12 bases. Germline CDR1 and CDR2: SGHVS and FNYEAQ. V lost 2 bases to trimming and J lost 5 bases; unmatched junction nucleotides: 6. The CDR3 consists of 17 residues. CDR3 nucleotides: TGTGCCAGCAGCTTATGGGACAGGGGGCTCGGGACCGGGGAGCTGTTTTTT. Amino acids: CASSLWDRGLGTGELFF.

This clone was observed once. The V call is TRBV5-4, the J call TRBJ2-2; possibly TRBD1 for D (6 bases). This CDR3 is built from 17 residues. In germline, CDR1 is SGHNT, CDR2 YYREEE (reference sequence). V lost 4 bases to trimming and J lost 0 bases, with 16 bases between them. The CDR3 loop reads CASSHGWGRPNTGELFF. CDR3 sequence (DNA): TGTGCCAGCAGCCACGGGTGGGGGCGACCGAACACCGGGGAGCTGTTTTTT.

This sequence joins TRBV30 and TRBJ2-2; 13 positions agree with TRBD2. Trimming removed 3 bases from V and 6 bases from J; junction bases left unmatched: 7. The CDR3 consists of 16 residues. Germline CDR1 and CDR2: GTSNPN and SVGIG (reference sequence). CDR3 residues: CAWRNPGLAGSGELFF. The CDR3 DNA reads as TGTGCCTGGAGAAATCCGGGACTAGCGGGGTCCGGGGAGCTGTTTTTT.

V gene TRBV11-2 combines with J gene TRBJ2-7, with TRBD1 matching 7 bases. Germline V gene data show CDR1 as SGHAT and CDR2 as FQNNGV. Trimming at V came to 2 bases and at J to 2 bases, leaving 3 bases not matched to a gene. This CDR3 spans 14 amino acids. CDR3 DNA: TGTGCCAGCAGCTTACAGACAGGGACCTACGAGCAGTACGTC. It yields the protein CASSLQTGTYEQYV.

CDR3 sequence reads: CASSQAWGGLEETQYF. The CDR3 DNA sequence: TGCGCCAGCAGCCAAGCATGGGGGGGCCTCGAAGAGACCCAGTACTTC. The chain has TRBV4-1 and TRBJ2-5; a possible D gene is TRBD2 (7 bases). Trimming shortened V by 1 base and J by 3 bases, and 15 bases separated the two germline ends. Germline V lookup: CDR1 MGHRA, CDR2 YSYEKL. CDR3 size: 16 residues.

This clone turned up a few times. The V and J genes are TRBV5-1 and TRBJ1-2; D is undetermined. From germline, CDR1 is SGHRS and CDR2 YFSETQ. This CDR3 is 14 amino acids long. Trimming left V 0 bases short and J 4 bases short, with 10 bases between. CDR3 nucleotides: TGCGCCAGCAGCTTGGAAGCGGGAACCTATGGCTACACCTTC. Translation gives CASSLEAGTYGYTF.

The rearrangement joins TRBV5-1 to TRBJ1-2, with 7 bases identical to TRBD1. V lost 5 bases and J lost 8; bases outside the gene matches: 15. Per the germline V gene, CDR1 is SGHRS and CDR2 is YFSETQ. The CDR3 length is 15 residues. The CDR3 coding sequence is TGCGCCAGCAGGTCTTCGGGACAGTCTTTGCGGGGCTACACCTTC. Translated, it gives CASRSSGQSLRGYTF.

As to this clone: Mismatch with germline at one junction end may stem from a read error. The chain links TRBV5-1 to TRBJ1-2; 8 bases map to TRBD1. CDR1 is SGHRS and CDR2 is YFSETQ in the germline V gene. The CDR3 length is 14 residues. DNA of the CDR3: TGCGCCAGCAGCCCAGATGGACAGGGCTATGGCTACTCCTTC. Its translation: CASSPDGQGYGYSF.

This clone was counted once. The chain uses TRBV9 and TRBJ1-1; no clear D. V lost 0 bases and J lost 1, with 7 bases in between. The CDR3 loop spans 14 amino acids. Germline CDR1 reads SGDLS; CDR2 reads YYNGEE. The CDR3 nucleotides are TGTGCCAGCAGCGTAGACCTCGGGAACACTGAAGCTTTCTTT. This sequence encodes CASSVDLGNTEAFF.

The gene calls are TRBV5-4 and TRBJ1-2; 9 bases are shared with TRBD1. The CDR3 is 13 amino acids. After removal of 2 bases from V and 6 bases from J, the junction contained 2 bases not matched to a gene. Germline CDR1 and CDR2: SGHNT and YYREEE (reference sequence). The CDR3 is CASSLGTGNGYTF. DNA of the CDR3: TGTGCCAGCAGCTTAGGGACAGGGAATGGCTACACCTTC.

This clone was detected only once. V is TRBV7-2 and J is TRBJ2-3; D is undetermined. CDR3 length equals 12 residues. V lost 5 bases and J lost 0, with 3 bases in between. Germline V gene data show CDR1 as SGHTA and CDR2 as FQGNSA. This chain's CDR3 is CASSPSTDTQYF. In DNA form, the CDR3 reads TGTGCCAGCAGCCCAAGCACAGATACGCAGTATTTT.

The CDR3 nucleotides are TGTGCCAGCAGCCCCGAGGTGTTCGCAGATACGCAGTATTTT. It is translated as CASSPEVFADTQYF. The chain couples TRBV11-2 to TRBJ2-3, with D unclear. The CDR3 length is 14 residues. Germline V lookup: CDR1 SGHAT, CDR2 FQNNGV. V shed 5 bases and J shed 4 bases, with 13 bases lying between them.

The chain combines TRBV28 with TRBJ2-2; 10 bases match TRBD1. The J segment lost 7 bases and the V segment lost 5 bases, leaving 7 bases of the junction unmatched. Germline-derived CDR1 and CDR2 are MDHEN and SYDVKM. There are 15 residues in the CDR3. The CDR3 DNA reads TGTGCCAGCAGTCCAGCGACAGGGGGCCTCGGGGAGCTGTTTTTT. This gives the protein CASSPATGGLGELFF.

V and J are TRBV30 and TRBJ1-1; D is undetermined. The CDR3 consists of 12 residues. CDR1 is GTSNPN, CDR2 SVGIG, per germline (reference sequence). The V end was cut by 2 bases, the J end by 4 bases, with 8 bases between. The CDR3 nucleotides read TGTGCCTGGAGTAGGACTGTCACTGAAGCTTTCTTT. Translated: CAWSRTVTEAFF.